Included here is one T cell receptor (beta chain) sequence, with context. The antigen remains unidentified. Clones were read by immunoSEQ multiplex PCR, and TCRdb kept only the in-frame ones, dropping some. The sample has some 150,000 clones; around 90% are singletons. This record belongs to a study of T cell responses to AZD1222 COVID-19 vaccine. Trimming cost V 5 bases and J 7 bases; bases outside gene matches: 10. The germline gives CDR1 MDHEN, CDR2 SYDVKM. The CDR3 has 16 amino acids. Study outcomes and limitations: Repertoire samples came only from after the peak T cell response.

The TCR originated in an adult who received the MenACWY meningococcal vaccine as a control. Sequencing was performed on peripheral blood, taken 28 days after the second dose of the MenACWY control vaccine. The gene calls are TRBV28 and TRBJ2-3; 12 positions agree with TRBD2. CDR3 residues: CASSGASGRAINTQYF. CDR3 coding DNA: TGTGCCAGCAGTGGAGCTAGCGGGAGGGCCATAAATACGCAGTATTTT.